This TCR beta chain was sequenced in a study of CD8 T cells in ankylosing spondylitis. Trimming stripped 3 bases from V and 7 bases from J, with 15 bases between. CDR3 length: 14 residues. From germline, CDR1 is DFQATT and CDR2 SNEGSKA (reference sequence). TCRdb independently ran MiXCR on the 5' RACE reads; one entry per CDR3 protein. The sample shows roughly 200,000 distinct CDR3 sequences, roughly 25% of them seen only once. This clonotype came up many times. Sequenced: blood, either unsorted or a sorted T cell fraction (not recorded which). This chain uses TRBV20-1 with TRBJ1-4; TRBD1 might be the D (5 bases). This clonotype originated in a male donor with ankylosing spondylitis or in good health (not recorded which). DNA of the CDR3: TGCAGTGCTAGGGACGGACACGATTTTGAAAAACTGTTTTTT. It is translated as CSARDGHDFEKLFF.